This TCR beta chain was sequenced for a study of PD-1 blockade in classical Hodgkin lymphoma. The study's findings and limits: The drivers behind the repertoire differences, possibly disease activity or prior therapy, remain undefined. A significant rise in TCR diversity by C4D1 was seen for CD4+ but not CD8+ cells. Reported baseline diversity: healthy donors highest, relapsed/refractory patients lowest.

Notes on this clone: Its target is not known.

Libraries were prepared by immunoSEQ multiplex PCR; TCRdb keeps only in-frame clonotypes and omits some of them. Here the sample spans tens of thousands of clones, 75% to 95% being singletons. Time point indicated: cycle 4 day 1 (C4D1), after less than seven weeks of nivolumab. Autologous stem cell transplantation was followed by relapse in every patient, and brentuximab vedotin exposure varied. This CDR3 has 16 residues. Germline V CDR1 and CDR2: SGHVS, FQNEAQ. Germline trimming cut 4 bases from V and 9 bases from J; bases unmatched to any gene: 13. The sample here was peripheral blood mononuclear cells (PBMCs), taken before the fourth cycle of nivolumab. This receptor was taken from a human donor with classical Hodgkin lymphoma. The chain couples TRBV7-8 to TRBJ2-1; TRBD2 aligns across 9 bases. The CDR3 loop reads CASSSPLAGGLSEQFF. CDR3 DNA: TGTGCCAGCAGCTCTCCCCTGGCGGGGGGGCTAAGTGAGCAGTTCTTC. Based on the CDR3 plus reference TRBV7-8 and TRBJ2-1, the full variable domain is GAGVSQSPRYKVAKRGQDVALRCDPISGHVSLFWYQQALGQGPEFLTYFQNEAQLDKSGLPSDRFFAERPEGSVSTLKIQRTQQEDSAVYLCASSSPLAGGLSEQFFGPGTRLTVL.